This TCR beta chain is drawn from a study of blood T cell repertoires in COVID-19. Per the study methods: Estimated nucleated cell counts came from reference gene primer amplification. Only in-frame clones appear in the TCRdb table, and some are missing; sequencing was by immunoSEQ multiplex PCR. D and trimming come from the DNA, and the V and J calls and clone size come from that table. The sample consists of about 230,000 clones, approximately 90% of them appearing once. The CDR3 has 15 amino acids. V lost 2 bases to trimming and J lost 2 bases; unmatched junction nucleotides: 5. In germline, CDR1 is MNHNS, CDR2 SASEGT.

Sequenced input: PBMCs or T cells enriched from blood (not recorded which). The receptor was isolated from a middle-aged woman with acute COVID-19. This chain connects TRBV6-1 to TRBJ2-7, with 8 bases that match TRBD1. Written as DNA, the CDR3 is TGTGCCAGCAGTGAAAGGACAGGGTTTCCCTACGAGCAGTACTTC. This sequence encodes CASSERTGFPYEQYF.